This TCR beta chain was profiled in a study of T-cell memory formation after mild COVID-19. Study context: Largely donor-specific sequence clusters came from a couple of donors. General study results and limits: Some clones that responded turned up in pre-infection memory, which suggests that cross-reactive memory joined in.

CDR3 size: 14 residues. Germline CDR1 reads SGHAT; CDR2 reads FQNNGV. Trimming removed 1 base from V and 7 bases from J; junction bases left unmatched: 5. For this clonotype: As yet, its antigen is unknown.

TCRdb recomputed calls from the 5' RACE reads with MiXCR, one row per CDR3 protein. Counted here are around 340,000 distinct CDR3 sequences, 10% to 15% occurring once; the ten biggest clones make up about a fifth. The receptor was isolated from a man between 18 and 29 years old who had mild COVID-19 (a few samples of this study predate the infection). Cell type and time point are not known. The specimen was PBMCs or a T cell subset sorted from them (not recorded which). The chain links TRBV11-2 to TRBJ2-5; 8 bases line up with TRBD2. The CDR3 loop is CASSLAGGRGTQYF. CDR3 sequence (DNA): TGTGCCAGCAGCTTAGCGGGGGGGCGAGGGACCCAGTACTTC. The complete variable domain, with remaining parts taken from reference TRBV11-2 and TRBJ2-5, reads EAGVAQSPRYKIIEKRQSVAFWCNPISGHATLYWYQQILGQGPKLLIQFQNNGVVDDSQLPKDRFSAERLKGVDSTLKIQPAKLEDSAVYLCASSLAGGRGTQYFGPGTRLLVL.